A selection of T cell receptor beta chains follows, all from one sample in a study of blood T cell repertoires in COVID-19. Data came from immunoSEQ multiplex PCR; TCRdb stores just in-frame clones and leaves some out. The repertoire holds about 59,000 clones, roughly four fifths seen once, with roughly 3.6% in the top ten. Sequencing was carried out using peripheral blood. The receptors were sampled from an elderly woman with acute or convalescent COVID-19. CDR3s include the opening cysteine and the closing phenylalanine or tryptophan. The D gene is left open where the match is weak. Where a row states a size, it is once, few, many or the class of an expanded clone; other rows omit it.

d_gene	v_gene	abundance	j_gene	CDR3nt	CDR3aa
TRBD1	TRBV28	-	TRBJ1-2	TGTGCCAGCAGTCGACCGGGACAGGGAGAGGGCTACACCTTC	CASSRPGQGEGYTF
TRBD1	TRBV25-1	-	TRBJ1-2	TGTGCCAGCAGTGGAACCAACAGGGGCGACTATGGCTACACCTTC	CASSGTNRGDYGYTF
TRBD2	TRBV19	-	TRBJ2-1	TGTGCCAGTAGTATACTCCCTAGCGGCAGCTCCTACAATGAGCAGTTCTTC	CASSILPSGSSYNEQFF
-	TRBV5-4	-	TRBJ1-3	TGTGCCAGCAGCTTGGAAGGTGGAGGCATCTCTGGAAACACCATATATTTT	CASSLEGGGISGNTIYF
-	TRBV7-3	-	TRBJ2-2	TGTGCCAGCAGCCCCACTAACACCGGGGAGCTGTTTTTT	CASSPTNTGELFF
TRBD1	TRBV5-6	-	TRBJ1-4	TGTGCCAGCAGCAGGGACAGGGCCGAAAAACTGTTTTTT	CASSRDRAEKLFF
TRBD2	TRBV18	-	TRBJ2-3	TGTGCCAGCTCACGGGGGGGAGATACGCAGTATTTT	CASSRGGDTQYF
TRBD2	TRBV27	-	TRBJ2-7	TGTGCCAGCAGTTTAGGTTGGGGGACTACCTACGAGCAGTACTTC	CASSLGWGTTYEQYF
-	TRBV5-1	-	TRBJ1-3	TGCGCCAGCAGCTTGGGCACCCTACCGGAGGGAAACACCATATATTTT	CASSLGTLPEGNTIYF
-	TRBV19	-	TRBJ1-1	TGTGCCAGTATCGGGAACACTGAAGCTTTCTTT	CASIGNTEAFF
TRBD2	TRBV7-9	-	TRBJ2-1	TGTGCCAGCAGCCCCGGGACTAGCGGGAGTAATGAGCAGTTCTTC	CASSPGTSGSNEQFF
TRBD1	TRBV3-1/TRBV3-2	-	TRBJ2-7	TGTGCCAGCAGCGCACAGGGGGCCGGCGAGCAGTACTTC	CASSAQGAGEQYF
TRBD1	TRBV7-2	-	TRBJ1-5	TGTGCCAGCAGCTTGGGACAGAACAATCAGCCCCAGCATTTT	CASSLGQNNQPQHF
TRBD2	TRBV7-2	-	TRBJ2-1	TGTGCCAGCAGCTTACGGCGGGGGGGCAATGAGCAGTTCTTC	CASSLRRGGNEQFF
-	TRBV7-9	-	TRBJ1-1	TGTGCCAGCAGCCCCCTTAGACAGAACACTGAAGCTTTCTTT	CASSPLRQNTEAFF
TRBD1	TRBV18	-	TRBJ1-4	TGTGCCAGCTCACCCAGGACAGGCCCTAATGAAAAACTGTTTTTT	CASSPRTGPNEKLFF
-	TRBV6-2/TRBV6-3	-	TRBJ1-1	TGTGCCAGCAGTTACCCGATAGGGAGGGGGGGTGTCCTTGACCCTGAAGCTTTCTTT	CASSYPIGRGGVLDPEAFF
-	TRBV11-3	-	TRBJ2-7	TGTGCCAGCAGCCCGGGACTTGGCGAGCAGTACTTC	CASSPGLGEQYF
TRBD2	TRBV27	once	TRBJ2-1	TGTGCCAGCAGTTCGGCTAGCGGGTACAATGAGCAGTTCTTC	CASSSASGYNEQFF
TRBD2	TRBV5-1	-	TRBJ2-7	TGCGCCAGCAGCTCCCAGGCAGCGGGGACGTACGAGCAGTACTTC	CASSSQAAGTYEQYF
-	TRBV28	few	TRBJ1-1	TGTGCCAGCAGTTCTCTGTCTGAAGCTTTCTTT	CASSSLSEAFF
-	TRBV6-5	-	TRBJ2-5	TGTGCCAGCAGATGGACAGGGAGGGGAGAGACCCAGTACTTC	CASRWTGRGETQYF
TRBD1	TRBV19	-	TRBJ2-4	TGTGCCAGTAGATCCGGGACAGGGAGCAAAAACATTCAGTACTTC	CASRSGTGSKNIQYF
TRBD1	TRBV30	-	TRBJ1-5	TGTGCCTGGACGCCCAGGGACAGGGCGAGCAATCAGCCCCAGCATTTT	CAWTPRDRASNQPQHF
-	TRBV6-5	-	TRBJ1-4	TGTGCCAGCAGAAACGGAGTTGCAACTAATGAAAAACTGTTTTTT	CASRNGVATNEKLFF
-	TRBV12-3/TRBV12-4	-	TRBJ1-3	TGTGCCAGCAGTTCAACTACTGGAAACACCATATATTTT	CASSSTTGNTIYF
-	TRBV10-3	-	TRBJ1-1	TGTGCCATCAAGGGGGGGCCGGCGAACACTGAAGCTTTCTTT	CAIKGGPANTEAFF
TRBD1	TRBV15	-	TRBJ2-2	TGTGCCACCAGCAAAGGACAGGGGGCTTTTGACGGGGAGCTGTTTTTT	CATSKGQGAFDGELFF
-	TRBV5-4	-	TRBJ2-2	TGTGCCAGCAGCCTACCGACTGATCCCGGGGAGCTGTTTTTT	CASSLPTDPGELFF
TRBD2	TRBV7-9	-	TRBJ2-3	TGTGCCAGCAGCTTAGAGTTGGGCCTAGCGGGCCTCACAGATACGCAGTATTTT	CASSLELGLAGLTDTQYF
TRBD1	TRBV2	-	TRBJ2-7	TGTGCCAGCAGGGGGACAGGGGACGGTATATACGAGCAGTACTTC	CASRGTGDGIYEQYF
TRBD2	TRBV30	-	TRBJ2-7	TGTGCCTGGAGTTGGGGGAGGGCCTCCGAGCAGTACTTC	CAWSWGRASEQYF